The entry below gives a single TCR beta chain sequence along with its context. Its specificity is not known. This entry is derived from a study of cytomegalovirus exposure and HLA in healthy donors. Study-level findings and limits: Later on, an analysis tied roughly 17,000 TCR beta sequences to HLA alleles at 0.05 false discovery rate. More clonal expansion characterized HLA-associated TCR beta chains than equally common others in a later analysis.

PCR was performed using 60 Vbeta and 13 Jbeta primers. TCRdb keeps only in-frame clones here, not all; method: immunoSEQ multiplex PCR. Altogether approximately 130,000 clones are present, over 70% being singletons, with the ten largest covering roughly 3%. CDR1 and CDR2 (germline): SGHTA, FQGNSA. With 6 bases clipped from V and 6 bases from J, the junction kept 6 bases outside the gene matches. The CDR3 runs to 13 residues. This sequence originates from a man aged 25-45 years in good health and CMV-seronegative. The sample consisted of PBMCs. This chain connects TRBV7-2 to TRBJ2-7, with 9 bases fitting TRBD2. The CDR3 loop reads CASSPSGTGEQYF. The CDR3 DNA reads TGTGCCAGCAGTCCTAGCGGGACTGGCGAGCAGTACTTC.